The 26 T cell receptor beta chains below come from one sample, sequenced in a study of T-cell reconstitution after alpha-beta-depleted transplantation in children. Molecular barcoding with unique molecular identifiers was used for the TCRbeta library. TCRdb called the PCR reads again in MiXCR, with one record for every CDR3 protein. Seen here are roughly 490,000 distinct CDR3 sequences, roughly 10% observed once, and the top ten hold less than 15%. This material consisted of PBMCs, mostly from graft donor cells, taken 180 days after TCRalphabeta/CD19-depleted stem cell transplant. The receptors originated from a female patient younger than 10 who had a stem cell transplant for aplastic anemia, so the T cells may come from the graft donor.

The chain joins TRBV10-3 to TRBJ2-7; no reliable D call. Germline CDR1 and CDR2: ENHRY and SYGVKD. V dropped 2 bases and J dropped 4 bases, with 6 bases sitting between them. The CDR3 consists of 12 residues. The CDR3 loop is CAISESEYEQYF. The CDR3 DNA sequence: TGTGCCATCAGTGAGAGTGAGTACGAGCAGTACTTC.

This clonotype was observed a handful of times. Here the CDR3 reads CASSRSTSGVTDTQYF. The CDR3 bases are TGTGCCAGCTCACGATCGACTAGCGGTGTCACAGATACGCAGTATTTT. The V and J genes are TRBV18 and TRBJ2-3; 9 bases align to TRBD2. V lost 4 bases, J lost 2 bases, and 7 bases stayed unmatched. The CDR3 is made up of 16 amino acids. Germline lookup yields CDR1 KGHSH and CDR2 LQKENI.

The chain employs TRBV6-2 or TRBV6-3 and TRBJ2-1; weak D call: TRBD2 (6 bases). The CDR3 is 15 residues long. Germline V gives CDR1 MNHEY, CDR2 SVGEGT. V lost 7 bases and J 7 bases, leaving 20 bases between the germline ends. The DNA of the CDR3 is TGTGCCAGCACCTCCCGGGACTTACCCCGTAATGAGCAGTTCTTC. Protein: CASTSRDLPRNEQFF.

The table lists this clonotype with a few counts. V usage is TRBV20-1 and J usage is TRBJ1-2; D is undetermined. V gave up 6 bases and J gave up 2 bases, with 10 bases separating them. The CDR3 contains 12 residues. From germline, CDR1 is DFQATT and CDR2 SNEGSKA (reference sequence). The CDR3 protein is CSAIPRNYGYTF. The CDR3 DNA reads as TGCAGTGCCATACCCAGAAACTATGGCTACACCTTC.

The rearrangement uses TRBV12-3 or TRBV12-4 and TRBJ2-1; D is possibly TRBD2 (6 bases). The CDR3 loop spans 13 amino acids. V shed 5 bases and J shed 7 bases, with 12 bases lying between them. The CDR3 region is CASSLGGLNEQFF. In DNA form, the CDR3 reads TGTGCCAGCAGTCTTGGAGGGTTGAATGAGCAGTTCTTC.

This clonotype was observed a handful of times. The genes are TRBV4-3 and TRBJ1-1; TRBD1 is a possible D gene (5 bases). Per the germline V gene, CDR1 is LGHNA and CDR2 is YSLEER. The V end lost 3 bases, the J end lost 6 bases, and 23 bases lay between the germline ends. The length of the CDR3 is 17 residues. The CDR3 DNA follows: TGCGCCAGCAGCCAGCACATGGGACGGCATTTTATCTCTGAAGCTTTCTTT. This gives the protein CASSQHMGRHFISEAFF.

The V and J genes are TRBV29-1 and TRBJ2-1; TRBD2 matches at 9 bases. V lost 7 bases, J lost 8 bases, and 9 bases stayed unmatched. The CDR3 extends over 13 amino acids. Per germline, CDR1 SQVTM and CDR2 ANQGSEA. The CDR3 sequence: CSGISGSWHEQFF. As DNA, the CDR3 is TGCAGCGGGATTAGCGGGAGTTGGCATGAGCAGTTCTTC.

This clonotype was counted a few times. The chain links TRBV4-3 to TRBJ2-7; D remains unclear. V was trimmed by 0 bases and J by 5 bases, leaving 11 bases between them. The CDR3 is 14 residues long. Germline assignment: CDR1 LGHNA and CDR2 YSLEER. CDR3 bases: TGCGCCAGCAGCCAAGATCTCTTGGCAAACGAGCAGTACTTC. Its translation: CASSQDLLANEQYF.

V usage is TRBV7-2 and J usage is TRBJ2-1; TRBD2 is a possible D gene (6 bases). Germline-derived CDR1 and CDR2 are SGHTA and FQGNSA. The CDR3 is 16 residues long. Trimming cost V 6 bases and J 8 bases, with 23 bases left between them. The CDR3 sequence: CASRPVGGRPIDEQFF. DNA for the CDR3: TGTGCCAGCAGACCCGTGGGTGGGAGGCCCATAGATGAGCAGTTCTTC.

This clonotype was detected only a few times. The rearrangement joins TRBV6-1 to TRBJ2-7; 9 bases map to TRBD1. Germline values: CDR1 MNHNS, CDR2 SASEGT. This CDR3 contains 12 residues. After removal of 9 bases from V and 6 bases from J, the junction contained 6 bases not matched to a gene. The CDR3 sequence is CASPQGQGEQYV. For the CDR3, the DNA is TGTGCCAGTCCCCAGGGACAGGGCGAGCAGTACGTC.

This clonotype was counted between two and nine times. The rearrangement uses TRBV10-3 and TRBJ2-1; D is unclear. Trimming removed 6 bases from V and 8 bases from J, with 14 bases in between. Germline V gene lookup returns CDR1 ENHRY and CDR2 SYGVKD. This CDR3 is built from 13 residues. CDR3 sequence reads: CAIRPALGDEQFF. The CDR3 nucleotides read TGTGCCATCAGACCAGCCCTAGGCGATGAGCAGTTCTTC.

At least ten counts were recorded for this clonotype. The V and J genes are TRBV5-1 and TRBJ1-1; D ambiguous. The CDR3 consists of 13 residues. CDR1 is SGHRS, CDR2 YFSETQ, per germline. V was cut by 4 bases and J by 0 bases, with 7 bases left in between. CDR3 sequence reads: CASSPPLNTEAFF. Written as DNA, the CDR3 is TGCGCCAGCAGCCCTCCTTTGAACACTGAAGCTTTCTTT.

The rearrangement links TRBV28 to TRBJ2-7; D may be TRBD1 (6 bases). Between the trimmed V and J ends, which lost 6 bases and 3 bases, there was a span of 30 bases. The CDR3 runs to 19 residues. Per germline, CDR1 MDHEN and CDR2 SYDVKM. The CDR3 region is CASSLSLGLVLDSFYEQYF. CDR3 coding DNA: TGTGCCAGCAGCCTCTCTTTGGGTCTAGTTTTGGACAGCTTCTACGAGCAGTACTTC.

The CDR3 loop is CASSRTGTGLLRAEAFF. The CDR3 DNA reads TGTGCCAGCAGTCGGACCGGGACAGGGCTCCTTAGAGCTGAAGCTTTCTTT. The gene calls are TRBV12-3 or TRBV12-4 and TRBJ1-1, with 9 bases aligning to TRBD1. The CDR3 is 17 residues long. V lost 5 bases, J lost 6 bases, and 16 bases stayed unmatched.

CDR3 region: CASSQSPAGREYF. CDR3 DNA: TGCGCCAGCAGCCAATCCCCAGCGGGGCGAGAATACTTC. The genes are TRBV4-3 and TRBJ2-7; 7 nucleotides line up with TRBD2. Germline V gene lookup returns CDR1 LGHNA and CDR2 YSLEER. This CDR3 region has 13 residues. J gave up 13 bases and V 2 bases, and 11 bases lay outside the gene matches.

CDR3 region: CASSLAVRTGANVLTF. CDR3 DNA sequence: TGCGCCAGCAGCTTGGCCGTACGTACTGGGGCCAACGTCCTGACTTTC. The V and J genes are TRBV5-1 and TRBJ2-6; D not certain. The CDR3 loop spans 16 amino acids. Germline V gene sequence: CDR1 SGHRS, CDR2 YFSETQ. The V gene lost 0 bases and the J gene lost 2 bases, with 9 bases spanning the gap. The entire variable domain, with the rest obtained from reference TRBV5-1 and TRBJ2-6, is as follows: KAGVTQTPRYLIKTRGQQVTLSCSPISGHRSVSWYQQTPGQGLQFLFEYFSETQRNKGNFPGRFSGRQFSNSRSEMNVSTLELGDSALYLCASSLAVRTGANVLTFGAGSRLTVL.

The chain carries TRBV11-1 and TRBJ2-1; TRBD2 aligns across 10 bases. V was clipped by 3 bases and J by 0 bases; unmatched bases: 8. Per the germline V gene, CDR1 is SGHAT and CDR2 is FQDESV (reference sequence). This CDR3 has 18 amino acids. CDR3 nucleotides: TGTGCCAGCAGCTTGGGGTCTAGCGGGAGAAACTCCTACAATGAGCAGTTCTTC. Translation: CASSLGSSGRNSYNEQFF. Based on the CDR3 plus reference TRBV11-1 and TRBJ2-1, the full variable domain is EAEVAQSPRYKITEKSQAVAFWCDPISGHATLYWYRQILGQGPELLVQFQDESVVDDSQLPKDRFSAERLKGVDSTLKIQPAELGDSAMYLCASSLGSSGRNSYNEQFFGPGTRLTVL.

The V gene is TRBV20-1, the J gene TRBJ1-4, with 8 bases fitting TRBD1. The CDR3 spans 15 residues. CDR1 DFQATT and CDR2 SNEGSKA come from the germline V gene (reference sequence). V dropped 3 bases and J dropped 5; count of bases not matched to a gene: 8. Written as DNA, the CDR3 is TGCAGTGCTAGGTCCCCGGGACAGGAGAATGAAAAACTGTTTTTT. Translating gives CSARSPGQENEKLFF.

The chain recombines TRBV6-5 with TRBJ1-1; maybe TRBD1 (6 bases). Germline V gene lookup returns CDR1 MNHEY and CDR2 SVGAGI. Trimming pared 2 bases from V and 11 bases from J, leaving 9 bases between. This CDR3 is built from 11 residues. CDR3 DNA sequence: TGTGCCAGCAGTTACCAGGGGTCGGCTTTCTTT. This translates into CASSYQGSAFF.

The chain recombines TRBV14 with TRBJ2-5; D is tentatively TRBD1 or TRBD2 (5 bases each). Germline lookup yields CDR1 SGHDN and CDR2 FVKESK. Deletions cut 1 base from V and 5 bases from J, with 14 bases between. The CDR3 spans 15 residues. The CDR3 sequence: CASSQARDPQETQYF. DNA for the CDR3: TGTGCCAGCAGCCAAGCCCGGGACCCCCAGGAGACCCAGTACTTC. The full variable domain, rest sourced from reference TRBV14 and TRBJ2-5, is EAGVTQFPSHSVIEKGQTVTLRCDPISGHDNLYWYRRVMGKEIKFLLHFVKESKQDESGMPNNRFLAERTGGTYSTLKVQPAELEDSGVYFCASSQARDPQETQYFGPGTRLLVL.

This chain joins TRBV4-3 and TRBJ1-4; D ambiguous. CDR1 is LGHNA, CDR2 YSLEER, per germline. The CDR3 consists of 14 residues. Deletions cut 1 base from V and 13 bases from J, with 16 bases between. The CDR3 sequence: CASSQVRGPPGLFF. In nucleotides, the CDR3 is TGCGCCAGCAGCCAAGTGAGAGGACCGCCTGGACTGTTTTTT.

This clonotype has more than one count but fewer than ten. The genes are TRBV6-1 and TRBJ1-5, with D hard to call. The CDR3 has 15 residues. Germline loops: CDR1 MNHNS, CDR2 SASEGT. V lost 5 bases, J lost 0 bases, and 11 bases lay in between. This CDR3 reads CASSRSGYSNQPQHF. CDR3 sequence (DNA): TGTGCCAGCAGTCGCTCAGGCTATAGCAATCAGCCCCAGCATTTT.

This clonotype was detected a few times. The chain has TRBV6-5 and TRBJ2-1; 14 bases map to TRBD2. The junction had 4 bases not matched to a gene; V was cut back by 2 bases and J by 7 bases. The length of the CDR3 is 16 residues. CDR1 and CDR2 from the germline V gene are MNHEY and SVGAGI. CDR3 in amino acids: CASSYPGLAGGNEQFF. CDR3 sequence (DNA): TGTGCCAGCAGTTACCCAGGACTAGCGGGAGGAAATGAGCAGTTCTTC.

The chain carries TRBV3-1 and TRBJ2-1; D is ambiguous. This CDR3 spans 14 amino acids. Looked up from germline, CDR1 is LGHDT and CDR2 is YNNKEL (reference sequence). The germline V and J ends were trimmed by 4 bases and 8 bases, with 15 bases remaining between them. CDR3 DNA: TGTGCCAGCAGCCTACAGACATCCCGGCATGAGCAGTTCTTC. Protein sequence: CASSLQTSRHEQFF.

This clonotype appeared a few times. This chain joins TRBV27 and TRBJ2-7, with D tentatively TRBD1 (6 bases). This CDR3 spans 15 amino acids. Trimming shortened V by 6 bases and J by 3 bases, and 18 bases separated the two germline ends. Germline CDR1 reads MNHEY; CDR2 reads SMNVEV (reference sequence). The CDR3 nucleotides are TGTGCCAGCAGGACATTCTCGGGGACAAGCTACGAGCAGTACGTC. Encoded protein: CASRTFSGTSYEQYV.

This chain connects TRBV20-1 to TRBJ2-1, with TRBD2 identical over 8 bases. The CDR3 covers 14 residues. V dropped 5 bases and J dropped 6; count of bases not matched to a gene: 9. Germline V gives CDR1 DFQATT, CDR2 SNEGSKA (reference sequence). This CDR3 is CSAPLLAGTNEQFF. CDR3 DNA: TGCAGTGCTCCGTTGCTAGCGGGCACCAATGAGCAGTTCTTC.